This TCR beta chain is from a study of shared T cell receptors in the human thymus. Only in-frame clones appear in the TCRdb table, and some are missing; sequencing was by immunoSEQ multiplex PCR. The sample shows about 380,000 clones, around 93% of them seen only once. This clone was found once. The origin of this receptor is a human donor. Sequencing was performed on thymocytes.

The CDR3 is CASSRGPGQGWNEQFF. CDR3 coding DNA: TGCGCCAGCAGTCGAGGCCCGGGACAGGGTTGGAATGAGCAGTTCTTC. The V and J genes are TRBV23-1 and TRBJ2-1; 9 bases are shared with TRBD1. TRBV23-1 is designated an ORF whose function remains uncertain. This CDR3 has 16 amino acids. The trim removed 4 bases at V and 7 bases at J, leaving 11 bases unmatched.